This T cell receptor (beta chain) derives from a study of blood T cell repertoires in COVID-19. The ends lost 6 bases at V and 7 bases at J; junction bases unmatched: 7. Per the germline V gene, CDR1 is MNHEY and CDR2 is SVGAGI. The CDR3 has 15 residues. The assay was immunoSEQ multiplex PCR, and TCRdb's table has in-frame clones only and misses some. This table holds fewer than 150,000 clones, about 86% found once. The rearrangement uses TRBV6-5 and TRBJ1-6; TRBD1 aligns across 9 bases. The sequencing input was peripheral blood. This receptor was taken from a woman aged 45-65 years who had recovered from COVID-19. The CDR3, as DNA: TGTGCCAGCAGCCCGGGACAGGGCCAAAATTCACCCCTCCACTTT. It is translated as CASSPGQGQNSPLHF.